The 4 T cell receptor beta chains in this list originate from one sample, sequenced in a study of blood T cells in healthy people across ages (dated by TCRdb to 2013 to 2016). The library was built by means of 5' RACE. Sequencing was performed on an Illumina HiSeq 2500. The second PCR ran for roughly 7 to 12 cycles and used a J-beta primer mix along with a sample-barcoded 5' primer. The raw public reads went through TCRdb reprocessing: fastp at Q25, MiXCR clone calling, in-frame beta chains kept. Rows matching on CDR3 protein sequence are summarized as one entry with the most common DNA and genes. A total of about 780,000 distinct CDR3 sequences appear in this sample, roughly 46% of them only once. The ten largest clonotypes hold 15% to 20% of the sample. Input material: blood. These receptors were obtained from a man older than 75 in good health.

This clonotype was seen repeatedly, ten times or more. The chain carries TRBV20-1 and TRBJ2-7, with 9 bases aligning to TRBD2. The CDR3 contains 15 residues. Per the germline V gene, CDR1 is DFQATT and CDR2 is SNEGSKA (reference sequence). Trimming removed 3 bases from V and 0 bases from J; junction bases left unmatched: 6. In DNA form, the CDR3 reads TGCAGTGCTAGTTACTCTAGCGGGATCTCCTACGAGCAGTACTTC. Its protein product is CSASYSSGISYEQYF.

This clonotype was counted a few times. The chain couples TRBV7-2 to TRBJ2-7, with 8 bases fitting TRBD1. The CDR3 totals 16 residues. Germline lookup yields CDR1 SGHTA and CDR2 FQGNSA. V lost 4 bases and J lost 0; bases outside the gene matches: 8. This CDR3 reads CASSSGQVITSYEQYF. DNA for the CDR3: TGTGCCAGCAGCTCGGGACAGGTGATTACCTCCTACGAGCAGTACTTC. The whole variable domain, filled in from reference TRBV7-2 and TRBJ2-7, reads GAGVSQSPSNKVTEKGKDVELRCDPISGHTALYWYRQSLGQGLEFLIYFQGNSAPDKSGLPSDRFSAERTGGSVSTLTIQRTQQEDSAVYLCASSSGQVITSYEQYFGPGTRLTVT.

Comment on this clonotype: One base away lies a much larger clone, so this may be a sequencing read error. The chain couples TRBV5-1 to TRBJ2-7; D call uncertain. The germline V gene encodes CDR1 SGHRS and CDR2 YFSETQ. This CDR3 has 14 amino acids. Trimming took 0 bases from V and 4 from J, leaving 11 bases between them. Here the CDR3 DNA reads TGCGCCAGCAGCTTGGCTGAAAGTGATTACGAGCAGTACTTC. Its translation: CASSLAESDYEQYF.

This clonotype was detected many times. The chain is built from TRBV20-1 and TRBJ2-5; TRBD1 or TRBD2 may be the D gene (5 bases each). Germline V gene data show CDR1 as DFQATT and CDR2 as SNEGSKA (reference sequence). Trimming shortened V by 0 bases and J by 5 bases, and 10 bases separated the two germline ends. This CDR3 contains 13 residues. The CDR3: CSAREGVGETQYF. The CDR3 DNA follows: TGCAGTGCTAGAGAGGGGGTGGGCGAGACCCAGTACTTC.